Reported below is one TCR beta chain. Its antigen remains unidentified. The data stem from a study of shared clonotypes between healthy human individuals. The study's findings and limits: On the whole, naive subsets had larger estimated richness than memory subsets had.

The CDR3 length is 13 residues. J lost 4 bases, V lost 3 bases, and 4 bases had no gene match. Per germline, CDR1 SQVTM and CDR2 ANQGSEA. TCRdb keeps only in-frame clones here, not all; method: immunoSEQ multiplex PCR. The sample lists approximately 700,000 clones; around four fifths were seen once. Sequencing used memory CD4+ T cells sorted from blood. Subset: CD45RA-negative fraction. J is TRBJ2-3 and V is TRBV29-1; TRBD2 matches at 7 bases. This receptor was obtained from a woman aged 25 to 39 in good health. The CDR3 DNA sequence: TGCAGCGTTGAGTCGGGGGGTCCAGATACGCAGTATTTT. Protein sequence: CSVESGGPDTQYF.